These 3 T cell receptor beta chains share one sample of origin, sequenced in a study of CD8 T cells in ankylosing spondylitis. TCRdb re-called the 5' RACE reads with MiXCR, one entry per CDR3 protein. The sample includes 100,000 or so distinct CDR3 sequences, around 24% seen only once; the top ten take approximately 13%. The sequencing sample was made of synovial fluid, either unsorted or a sorted T cell fraction (not recorded which). These receptors all stem from a male donor with ankylosing spondylitis.

This clonotype has ten or more counts. The V gene is TRBV10-1, the J gene TRBJ2-7, with D uncertain. V was trimmed by 3 bases and J by 4 bases, leaving 4 bases between them. CDR3 size: 11 residues. The germline V gene has CDR1 WNHNN and CDR2 SYGVQD (reference sequence). DNA of the CDR3: TGCGCCAGCAGTGAACTGTACGAGCAGTACGTC. This codes for CASSELYEQYV.

This clonotype has a handful of counts. This chain uses TRBV11-2 with TRBJ2-3; 10 nucleotides align to TRBD2. The CDR3 has 17 amino acids. J gave up 0 bases and V 5 bases, and 8 bases lay outside the gene matches. Germline CDR1 and CDR2: SGHAT and FQNNGV. CDR3 protein: CASSATLTSGSTDTQYF. CDR3 in DNA: TGTGCCAGCAGCGCTACTCTGACTAGCGGGAGCACAGATACGCAGTATTTT.

This clonotype showed up just a few times. CDR3 region: CASSPTGGGGGEQFF. As DNA, the CDR3 is TGTGCCAGCAGCCCGACAGGGGGCGGGGGTGGTGAGCAGTTCTTC. The V gene is TRBV6-1, the J gene TRBJ2-1; 10 bases align to TRBD1. There are 15 residues in the CDR3. In germline, CDR1 is MNHNS, CDR2 SASEGT. The V gene end was trimmed by 6 bases and the J gene end by 9 bases; junction bases not matched to a gene: 11.